This T cell receptor (beta chain) is from a study of regulatory T cells in long-lasting Graves disease. HTBI primers from iRepertoire and Arm-PCR of CDR3 regions yielded the TCR beta libraries. TCRdb reprocessed the multiplex PCR reads via MiXCR and lists one record per CDR3 protein. The sample lists roughly 350,000 distinct CDR3 sequences, 16% occurring once. This CDR3 spans 16 amino acids. The germline V gene encodes CDR1 LNHNV and CDR2 YYDKDF (reference sequence). With 0 bases removed from V and 1 base from J, the gap between germline ends came to 9 bases. Indicated time point: newly diagnosed GD, antithyroid drugs for less than 3 months. Following extraction of RNA from PBMCs, that RNA was used to make the TCR library. These data are also associated with another study on T cells in Graves' hyperthyroidism and ophthalmopathy.

Material: peripheral blood mononuclear cells (PBMCs), obtained at new diagnosis, from a patient treated with antithyroid drugs. This clonotype was sampled from a man between 35 and 55 years old with Graves disease. The V gene is TRBV15, the J gene TRBJ2-2; a weak D match, TRBD2 (6 bases). The CDR3 reads CATSRERRGNTGELFF. The CDR3 coding sequence is TGTGCCACCAGCAGAGAGAGGCGGGGGAACACCGGGGAGCTGTTTTTT.